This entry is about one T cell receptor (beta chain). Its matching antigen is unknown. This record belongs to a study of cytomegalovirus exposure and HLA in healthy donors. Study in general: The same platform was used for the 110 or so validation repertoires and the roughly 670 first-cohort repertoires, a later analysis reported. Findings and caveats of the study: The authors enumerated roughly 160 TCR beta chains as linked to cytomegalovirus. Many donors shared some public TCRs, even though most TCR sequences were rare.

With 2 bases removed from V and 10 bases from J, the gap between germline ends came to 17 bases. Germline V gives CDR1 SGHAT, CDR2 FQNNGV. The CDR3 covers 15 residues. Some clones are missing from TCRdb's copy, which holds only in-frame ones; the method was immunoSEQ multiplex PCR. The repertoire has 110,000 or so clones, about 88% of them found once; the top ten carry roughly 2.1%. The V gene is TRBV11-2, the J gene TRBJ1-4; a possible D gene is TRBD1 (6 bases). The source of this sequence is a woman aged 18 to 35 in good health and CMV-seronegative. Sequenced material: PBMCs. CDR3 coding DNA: TGTGCCAGCAGCTTATATTCGCAGGGGAAGGGAAAACTGTTTTTT. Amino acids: CASSLYSQGKGKLFF.